This paragraph covers one T cell receptor beta chain sequence. This clonotype was seen a few times. The target of this receptor is not known. The record has no base qualities; no much larger clone is one base away. This sample is drawn from a study of T cell repertoires in cytomegalovirus infection (dated by TCRdb to between 2019 and 2020). Study-level background: Because public TCR beta signatures pointed to carriage of CMV infection together with the matching HLA type, the HLA type of each donor mattered for the analysis. Study-wide findings and limitations: In both this cohort and an independent roughly 360-donor cohort, the cumulative frequency of public TCR beta family members distinguished carriers of CMV infection plus the relevant HLA type. The ex vivo response was dominated by HLA-C-restricted CMV-specific TCR beta clonotypes, which also provided the single most frequent clonotype in two of eight donors.

The germline V gene yields MGHDK for CDR1 and SYGVNS for CDR2. From the cysteine through the phenylalanine, the CDR3 covers 16 amino acids. Only CDR3 DNA remains: 48 bases, in frame from the first base. V loses 5 bases of germline sequence and J loses 5 bases, and the interval between the two ends is 21 bases. Sequenced on an Illumina HiSeq 1500. TCRdb reprocessed the public reads (quality trimming at Q25 with fastp, clone calling with MiXCR) and kept in-frame beta chains. Rows with a matching CDR3 protein are joined into one entry that keeps the most common DNA and genes. Recorded for this sample are under 250,000 distinct CDR3 sequences; roughly an eighth of them occurred a single time. In total, the top ten clones hold about 1.5% of the sample.

The rearrangement combines TRBV25-1 with TRBJ1-1; the D segment could be TRBD1, given 6 matching bases. The sample comprised PBMCs. This TCR was recovered from a human donor in good health (CMV status not recorded). Some clones in this sample may be carry-over from other donors' samples. The CDR3 region: CASSSRLQGVATEAFF. The DNA sequence is as follows: TGTGCCAGCAGTTCCAGGCTACAGGGAGTAGCTACTGAAGCTTTCTTT. Joined to the reference TRBV25-1 and TRBJ1-1 proteins, this CDR3 gives the full variable domain: EADIYQTPRYLVIGTGKKITLECSQTMGHDKMYWYQQDPGMELHLIHYSYGVNSTEKGDLSSESTVSRIRTEHFPLTLESARPSHTSQYLCASSSRLQGVATEAFFGQGTRLTVV.